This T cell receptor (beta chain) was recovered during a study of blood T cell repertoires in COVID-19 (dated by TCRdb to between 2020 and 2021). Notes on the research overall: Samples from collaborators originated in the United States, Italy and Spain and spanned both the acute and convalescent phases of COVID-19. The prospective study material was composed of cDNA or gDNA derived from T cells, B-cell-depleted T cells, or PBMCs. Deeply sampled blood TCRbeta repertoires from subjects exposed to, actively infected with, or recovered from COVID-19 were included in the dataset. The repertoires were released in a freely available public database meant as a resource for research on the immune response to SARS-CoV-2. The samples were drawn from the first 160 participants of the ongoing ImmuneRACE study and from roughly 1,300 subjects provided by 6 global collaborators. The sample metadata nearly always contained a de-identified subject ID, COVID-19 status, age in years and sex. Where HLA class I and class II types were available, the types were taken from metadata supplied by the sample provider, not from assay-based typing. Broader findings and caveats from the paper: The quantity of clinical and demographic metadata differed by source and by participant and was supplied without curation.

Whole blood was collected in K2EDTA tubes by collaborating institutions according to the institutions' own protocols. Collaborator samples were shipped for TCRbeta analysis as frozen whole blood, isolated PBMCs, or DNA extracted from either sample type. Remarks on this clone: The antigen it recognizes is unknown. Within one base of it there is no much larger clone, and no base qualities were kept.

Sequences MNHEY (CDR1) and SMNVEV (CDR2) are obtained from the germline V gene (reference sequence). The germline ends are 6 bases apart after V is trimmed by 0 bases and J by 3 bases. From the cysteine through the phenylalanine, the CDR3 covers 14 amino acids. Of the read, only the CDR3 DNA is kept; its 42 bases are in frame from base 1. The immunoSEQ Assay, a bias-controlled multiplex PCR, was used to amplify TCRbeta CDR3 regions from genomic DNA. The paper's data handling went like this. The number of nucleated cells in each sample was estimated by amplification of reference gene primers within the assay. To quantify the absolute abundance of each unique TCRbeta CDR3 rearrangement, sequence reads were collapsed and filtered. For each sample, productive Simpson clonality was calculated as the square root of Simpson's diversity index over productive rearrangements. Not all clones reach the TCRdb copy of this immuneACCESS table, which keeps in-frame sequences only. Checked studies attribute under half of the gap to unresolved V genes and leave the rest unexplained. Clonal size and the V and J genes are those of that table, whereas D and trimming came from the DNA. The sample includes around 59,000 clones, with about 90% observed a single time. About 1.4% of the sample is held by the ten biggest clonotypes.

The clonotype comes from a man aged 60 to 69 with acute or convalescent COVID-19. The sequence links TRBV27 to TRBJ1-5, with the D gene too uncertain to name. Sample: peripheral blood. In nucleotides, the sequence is TGTGCCAGCAGTTTATCCTCGGTCAATCAGCCCCAGCATTTT. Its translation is CASSLSSVNQPQHF.